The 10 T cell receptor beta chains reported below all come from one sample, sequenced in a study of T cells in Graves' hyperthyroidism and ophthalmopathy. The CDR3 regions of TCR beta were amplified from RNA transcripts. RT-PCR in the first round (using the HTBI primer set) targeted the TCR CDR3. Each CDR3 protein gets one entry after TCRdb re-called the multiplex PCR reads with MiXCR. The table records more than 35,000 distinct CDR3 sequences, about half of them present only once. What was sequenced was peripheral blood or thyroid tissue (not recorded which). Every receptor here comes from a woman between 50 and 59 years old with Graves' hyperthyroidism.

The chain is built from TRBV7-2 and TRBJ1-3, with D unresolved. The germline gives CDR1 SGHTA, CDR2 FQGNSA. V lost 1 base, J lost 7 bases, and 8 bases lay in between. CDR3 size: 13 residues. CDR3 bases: TGTGCCAGCAGCTTAGACAGCGGGAACACCATATATTTT. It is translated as CASSLDSGNTIYF.

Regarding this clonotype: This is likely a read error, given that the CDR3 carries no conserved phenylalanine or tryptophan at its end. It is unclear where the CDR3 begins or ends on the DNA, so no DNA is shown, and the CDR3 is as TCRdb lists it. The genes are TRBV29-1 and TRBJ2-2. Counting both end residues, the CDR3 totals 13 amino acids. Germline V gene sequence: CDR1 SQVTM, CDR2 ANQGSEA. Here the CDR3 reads CSVEGGTPGSCLV.

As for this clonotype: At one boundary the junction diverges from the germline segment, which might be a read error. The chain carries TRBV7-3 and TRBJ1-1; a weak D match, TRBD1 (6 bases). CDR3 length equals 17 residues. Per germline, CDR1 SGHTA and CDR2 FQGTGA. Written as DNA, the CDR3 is TGCGCCAGCAGCTCAGCCGGGCCCCGGAAGAGGGGGTCTGAAGCTTTCTTT. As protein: CASSSAGPRKRGSEAFF.

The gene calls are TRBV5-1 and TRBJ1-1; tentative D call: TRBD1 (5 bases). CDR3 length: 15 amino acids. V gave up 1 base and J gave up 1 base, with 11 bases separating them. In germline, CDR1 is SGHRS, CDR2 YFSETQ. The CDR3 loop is CASSLLPGENTEAFF. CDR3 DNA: TGCGCCAGCAGCTTGTTACCGGGGGAGAACACTGAAGCTTTCTTT.

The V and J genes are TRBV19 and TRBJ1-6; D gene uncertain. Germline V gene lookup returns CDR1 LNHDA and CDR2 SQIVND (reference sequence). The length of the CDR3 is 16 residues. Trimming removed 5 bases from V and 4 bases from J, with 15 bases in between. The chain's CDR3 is CASSGRLDAYNSPLHF. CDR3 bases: TGTGCCAGTAGTGGCAGGCTGGACGCGTATAATTCACCCCTCCACTTT.

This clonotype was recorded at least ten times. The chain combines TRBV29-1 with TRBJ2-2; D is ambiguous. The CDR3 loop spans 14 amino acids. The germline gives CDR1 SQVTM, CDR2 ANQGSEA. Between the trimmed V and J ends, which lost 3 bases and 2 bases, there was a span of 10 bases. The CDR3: CSVERQDNTGELFF. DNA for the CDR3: TGCAGCGTTGAGCGCCAGGACAACACCGGGGAGCTGTTTTTT.

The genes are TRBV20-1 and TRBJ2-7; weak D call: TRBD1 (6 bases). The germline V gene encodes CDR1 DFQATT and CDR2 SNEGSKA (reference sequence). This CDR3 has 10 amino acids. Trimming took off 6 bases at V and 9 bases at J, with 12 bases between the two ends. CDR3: CSARPRGQYF. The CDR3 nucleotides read TGCAGTGCCAGGCCCAGGGGGCAGTACTTC.

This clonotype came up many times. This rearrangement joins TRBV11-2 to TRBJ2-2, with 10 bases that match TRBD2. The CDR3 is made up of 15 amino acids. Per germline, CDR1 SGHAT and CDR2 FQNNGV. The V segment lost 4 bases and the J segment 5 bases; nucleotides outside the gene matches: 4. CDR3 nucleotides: TGTGCCAGCAGCTCCGGACTAGCGGTAACCGGGGAGCTGTTTTTT. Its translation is CASSSGLAVTGELFF.

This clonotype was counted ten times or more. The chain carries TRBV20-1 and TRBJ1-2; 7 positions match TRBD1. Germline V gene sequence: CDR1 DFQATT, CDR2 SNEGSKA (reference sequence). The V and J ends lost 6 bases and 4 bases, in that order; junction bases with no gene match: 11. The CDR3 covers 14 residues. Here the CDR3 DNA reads TGCAGTGCCCCCGATTCAGGGGGTCCCTATGGCTACACCTTC. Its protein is CSAPDSGGPYGYTF.

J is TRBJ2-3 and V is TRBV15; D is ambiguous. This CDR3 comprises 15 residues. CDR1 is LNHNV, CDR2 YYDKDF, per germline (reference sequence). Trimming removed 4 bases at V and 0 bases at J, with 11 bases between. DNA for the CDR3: TGTGCCACCAGCACCCTTGCGGTGAGCACAGATACGCAGTATTTT. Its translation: CATSTLAVSTDTQYF.